The 22 T cell receptor beta chains below were found in one sample sequenced in a study of molecular identifiers for immune sequencing clone quantification (dated by TCRdb to the late 2010s). Libraries were constructed by PCR. The sample was run on an Illumina HiSeq 4000. The public reads were quality trimmed at Q25 with fastp and then assembled into clones with MiXCR by TCRdb, keeping productive beta chains. Each entry merges the rows of one CDR3 protein and shows their most common DNA and genes. Within this sample are around 480,000 distinct CDR3 sequences, with about 22% of them counted one time only. The ten largest clones take up about 0.8% of the sample. The sequenced sample consisted of naive CD8+ T cells from blood, with Jurkat cell RNA spiked in. The cell subset or site tag for this specimen amounts to: FACS-sorted CD8+CD4-CCR7+CD45RA+ naive T cells. Source of these receptors: a human donor in good health. Some libraries in this study had Jurkat cell RNA spiked in.

In this sample, this clonotype turned up many times. V and J are TRBV2 and TRBJ2-3, with D possibly being TRBD1 or TRBD2 (6 bases each). The germline CDR1 and CDR2 sequences are SNHLY and FYNNEI. V lost 7 bases to trimming and J lost 1 base, with 9 bases between them. The CDR3 totals 13 residues. The CDR3 sequence is CASIGGRTDTQYF. CDR3 bases: TGTGCCAGCATTGGGGGGCGCACAGATACGCAGTATTTT.

V is TRBV27 and J is TRBJ2-2, with 8 bases fitting TRBD2. This CDR3 comprises 15 residues. The ends lost 4 bases at V and 4 bases at J; junction bases unmatched: 5. Per the germline V gene, CDR1 is MNHEY and CDR2 is SMNVEV (reference sequence). CDR3 residues: CASSSWLAGTGELFF. The CDR3 nucleotides read TGTGCCAGCAGTTCTTGGCTAGCGGGCACCGGGGAGCTGTTTTTT.

The rearrangement joins TRBV6-2 or TRBV6-3 to TRBJ2-3, with 11 bases matching TRBD2. Germline lookup yields CDR1 MNHEY and CDR2 SVGEGT. The CDR3 sequence is 19 residues long. The V segment lost 2 bases and the J segment 7 bases; nucleotides outside the gene matches: 17. CDR3 loop: CASSYERLAGGRGQNTQYF. The DNA for the CDR3 is TGTGCCAGCAGTTACGAGCGGCTAGCGGGAGGCCGCGGGCAAAATACGCAGTATTTT.

This clonotype was observed a handful of times. DNA of the CDR3: TGCAGTGCTAGAGAACAGGGGGGGACTGAAGCTTTCTTT. Translating gives CSAREQGGTEAFF. The rearrangement links TRBV20-1 to TRBJ1-1, with 8 bases that match TRBD1. The CDR3 extends over 13 amino acids. From germline, CDR1 is DFQATT and CDR2 SNEGSKA (reference sequence). V lost 0 bases to trimming and J lost 5 bases; unmatched junction nucleotides: 2.

Turning to this clonotype: It may be a read error: a sequence one base away is much more abundant. The V call is TRBV13, the J call TRBJ2-2; 8 bases align to TRBD1. V gave up 5 bases and J gave up 6 bases; unmatched junction bases: 8. The CDR3 is 15 amino acids. CDR1 is PRHDT and CDR2 is FYEKMQ in the germline V gene (reference sequence). The CDR3 reads CASSAMDRDAGELFF. CDR3 nucleotide sequence: TGTGCCAGCAGCGCCATGGACAGGGACGCCGGGGAGCTGTTTTTT.

In the case of this clonotype: It is likely a read error, because the conserved phenylalanine at the end of the CDR3 is missing. This chain uses TRBV19 with TRBJ2-7, with 8 nucleotides matching TRBD2. Germline V gives CDR1 LNHDA, CDR2 SQIVND (reference sequence). The CDR3 loop spans 14 amino acids. V lost 5 bases and J lost 5; bases outside the gene matches: 8. This CDR3 is CASSSRGGGNEQYL. CDR3 DNA sequence: TGTGCCAGTAGTTCTCGAGGCGGGGGGAACGAGCAGTACCTC.

On this clonotype: This sequence may be a read error, since a much larger clone differs from it by one base. The chain has TRBV6-4 and TRBJ2-3, with D hard to call. V was trimmed by 4 bases and J by 4 bases, leaving 12 bases between them. The germline V gene has CDR1 MRHNA and CDR2 SNTAGT. CDR3 length: 14 amino acids. The chain's CDR3 is CASSGGEKADTQYF. In nucleotides, the CDR3 is TGTGCCAGCAGTGGAGGAGAGAAAGCAGATACGCAGTATTTT.

This clonotype was seen many times. This sequence joins TRBV2 and TRBJ2-7; unclear D gene. The V end was cut by 4 bases, the J end by 0 bases, with 7 bases between. CDR3 size: 13 residues. From germline, CDR1 is SNHLY and CDR2 FYNNEI. Written as DNA, the CDR3 is TGTGCCAGCAGTGCCTCGAGCTCCTACGAGCAGTACTTC. Its translation is CASSASSSYEQYF.

A word on this clonotype: A much larger clone lies a single base off, so this may be a read error. The V call is TRBV20-1, the J call TRBJ2-6; TRBD1 matches 7 bases. Germline V gives CDR1 DFQATT, CDR2 SNEGSKA (reference sequence). The V segment lost 7 bases and the J segment 0 bases; nucleotides outside the gene matches: 12. This CDR3 spans 17 amino acids. The CDR3 is CSVSRDSEGSGANVLTF. The CDR3, as DNA: TGCAGTGTTTCACGGGACAGTGAGGGCTCTGGGGCCAACGTCCTGACTTTC.

About this clonotype: The junction departs from the called germline gene at one end, perhaps through a read error. J is TRBJ1-2 and V is TRBV3-1, with D possibly being TRBD1 (6 bases). CDR1 is LGHDT, CDR2 YNNKEL, per germline (reference sequence). This CDR3 is 16 amino acids long. CDR3 protein: CASSPYLLQGNHGYTF. The CDR3 coding sequence is TGTGCCAGCAGCCCATACCTCCTACAGGGTAACCATGGCTACACCTTC.

This clonotype was seen ten or more times. CDR3 in DNA: TGTGCCAGCAGTCGAGCCGTCTCCTACAATGAGCAGTTCTTC. It is translated as CASSRAVSYNEQFF. The rearrangement links TRBV5-6 to TRBJ2-1, with D uncertain. The CDR3 spans 14 residues. The V end was cut by 5 bases, the J end by 0 bases, with 9 bases between. Looked up from germline, CDR1 is SGHDT and CDR2 is YYEEEE.

This clonotype came up many times. The chain has TRBV4-3 and TRBJ2-7; the D gene is possibly TRBD2 (6 bases). Germline lookup yields CDR1 LGHNA and CDR2 YSLEER. Trimming shortened V by 0 bases and J by 6 bases, and 15 bases separated the two germline ends. CDR3 length: 15 amino acids. CDR3 amino acids: CASSQDLEGAAEQYF. CDR3 in DNA: TGCGCCAGCAGCCAAGATTTGGAGGGAGCGGCCGAGCAGTACTTC.

This clonotype was observed at least ten times. This chain joins TRBV15 and TRBJ2-7; 7 bases map to TRBD1. The germline gives CDR1 LNHNV, CDR2 YYDKDF (reference sequence). V shed 8 bases and J 1 base; nucleotides not matched to a gene: 5. This CDR3 has 13 residues. Written as DNA, the CDR3 is TGTGCCACCCGGGACAGCATTTCCTACGAGCAGTACTTC. Translation gives CATRDSISYEQYF. The full variable domain, with the rest looked up from reference TRBV15 and TRBJ2-7, is DAMVIQNPRYQVTQFGKPVTLSCSQTLNHNVMYWYQQKSSQAPKLLFHYYDKDFNNEADTPDNFQSRRPNTSFCFLDIRSPGLGDTAMYLCATRDSISYEQYFGPGTRLTVT.

This clonotype has only a few counts. This CDR3 is CASSQDASGGWNEQFF. DNA of the CDR3: TGTGCCAGCAGCCAAGATGCTAGCGGGGGCTGGAATGAGCAGTTCTTC. The rearrangement links TRBV3-1 to TRBJ2-1; 10 positions match TRBD2. The CDR3 totals 16 residues. The V and J ends lost 0 bases and 7 bases, in that order; junction bases with no gene match: 6. Looked up from germline, CDR1 is LGHDT and CDR2 is YNNKEL (reference sequence).

There are many counts of this clonotype. This CDR3 reads CASSSLQGNDETQYF. In DNA form, the CDR3 reads TGTGCCAGCAGCTCCCTACAGGGAAATGATGAGACCCAGTACTTC. V is TRBV7-9 and J is TRBJ2-5, with TRBD1 as a possible D gene (6 bases). V lost 4 bases and J 5 bases, leaving 17 bases between the germline ends. Germline V gene sequence: CDR1 SEHNR, CDR2 FQNEAQ (reference sequence). This CDR3 is 15 amino acids long.

This clonotype showed up just once. A much larger clone sits a single nucleotide away, making a read error possible. The chain joins TRBV6-5 to TRBJ2-1; 9 positions match TRBD1. This CDR3 is 15 amino acids long. Per germline, CDR1 MNHEY and CDR2 SVGAGI. The CDR3 spells CAGSLGTGKYHEQFF. In DNA, the CDR3 is TGTGCCGGCAGTTTAGGGACAGGGAAGTACCATGAGCAGTTCTTC.

The J gene is TRBJ2-2, the V gene TRBV12-5; 14 nucleotides match TRBD2. V shed 2 bases, J shed 8 bases, and the junction held 10 bases outside the gene matches. CDR1 LGHNT and CDR2 FRNRAP come from the germline V gene. The CDR3 contains 18 residues. The DNA of the CDR3 is TGTGCTAGTGGTTTGCTGGGACTAGCGGGAGAATTGTGGGGGGAGCTGTTTTTT. Residues: CASGLLGLAGELWGELFF. Full variable domain (outside the CDR3, taken from reference TRBV12-5 and TRBJ2-2): DARVTQTPRHKVTEMGQEVTMRCQPILGHNTVFWYRQTMMQGLELLAYFRNRAPLDDSGMPKDRFSAEMPDATLATLKIQPSEPRDSAVYFCASGLLGLAGELWGELFFGEGSRLTVL.

For this clonotype: The conserved phenylalanine or tryptophan normally closing the CDR3 is absent here, so this likely arose from a read error. V is TRBV28 and J is TRBJ2-7, with D hard to call. Germline loops: CDR1 MDHEN, CDR2 SYDVKM. The V and J ends lost 5 bases and 4 bases respectively, with 9 bases between them. CDR3 length equals 12 residues. In nucleotides, the CDR3 is TGTGCCAGCAGTCCTGACGGGTACGAGCAGTACCTC. It translates to CASSPDGYEQYL.

Regarding this clonotype: An end of the junction does not agree with germline; a read error may underlie this. CDR3 amino acids: CAGSYDFTDANTGELFF. The CDR3 DNA follows: TGTGCCGGCAGTTACGATTTTACGGATGCGAACACCGGGGAGCTGTTTTTT. This sequence joins TRBV6-5 and TRBJ2-2; the D is unclear. CDR3 length: 17 residues. The germline gives CDR1 MNHEY, CDR2 SVGAGI.

The sample holds a few counts of this clonotype. This clone may be a read error of a much larger clone one base away. J is TRBJ2-1 and V is TRBV29-1; 11 bases match TRBD2. This CDR3 has 16 residues. Germline values: CDR1 SQVTM, CDR2 ANQGSEA. CDR3 nucleotide sequence: TGCAGCGCTTTAGCGGGAGGGCCGAGCTCCTGCAATGAGCAGTTCTTC. Protein: CSALAGGPSSCNEQFF.

The chain employs TRBV2 and TRBJ2-3, with 8 bases lining up with TRBD2. CDR1 is SNHLY, CDR2 FYNNEI, per germline. CDR3 length equals 16 residues. Germline trimming cut 5 bases from V and 2 bases from J; bases unmatched to any gene: 9. CDR3 nucleotide sequence: TGTGCCAGCAGTCCCCCCCAGCGGGGGCCCACAGATACGCAGTATTTT. This translates into CASSPPQRGPTDTQYF.

There are many counts of this clonotype. The chain links TRBV27 to TRBJ1-1, with 7 bases identical to TRBD1. Germline V lookup: CDR1 MNHEY, CDR2 SMNVEV (reference sequence). J was trimmed by 3 bases and V by 5 bases; bases with no gene match: 12. CDR3 length equals 16 residues. CDR3 coding DNA: TGTGCCAGCAGTCCCCCCCGGGACAGTGAAGACACTGAAGCTTTCTTT. Translating gives CASSPPRDSEDTEAFF.